This T cell receptor beta chain was identified during a study of CD8+CD57+ T cells in acquired aplastic anemia. Study overall: DNA recovered from sorted CD4+ and CD8+ cells had a mean of approximately 3 ug. The study obtained around 10 million reads on average for CD4+ cells from healthy donors. Findings of the study overall: About 28 sequences, all CD8+ CDR3, were shared between patients and controls.

Note on this clonotype: Its antigen is not known.

The study profiled TCR beta VDJ and CDR3 using genomic DNA as template. MiXCR, applied by TCRdb to the reads, yields one record per CDR3 protein. In the table there are about 190,000 distinct CDR3 sequences, about 53% of which are singletons. This CDR3 has 15 amino acids. V lost 4 bases to trimming and J lost 2 bases; unmatched junction nucleotides: 10. Germline CDR1 SQVTM, CDR2 ANQGSEA. The gene calls are TRBV29-1 and TRBJ1-2; TRBD1 matches 7 bases. Sequenced input: sorted CD4+, CD8+, or CD8+CD57+ T cells (not recorded which) from PBMCs. This TCR was sampled from a human donor in good health, serving as a control. CDR3 DNA: TGCAGCGTTGTGGTTGGGGGACAGAAAAACTATGGCTACACCTTC. Encoded protein: CSVVVGGQKNYGYTF. Based on the CDR3 plus reference TRBV29-1 and TRBJ1-2, the full variable domain is SAVISQKPSRDICQRGTSLTIQCQVDSQVTMMFWYRQQPGQSLTLIATANQGSEATYESGFVIDKFPISRPNLTFSTLTVSNMSPEDSSIYLCSVVVGGQKNYGYTFGSGTRLTVV.